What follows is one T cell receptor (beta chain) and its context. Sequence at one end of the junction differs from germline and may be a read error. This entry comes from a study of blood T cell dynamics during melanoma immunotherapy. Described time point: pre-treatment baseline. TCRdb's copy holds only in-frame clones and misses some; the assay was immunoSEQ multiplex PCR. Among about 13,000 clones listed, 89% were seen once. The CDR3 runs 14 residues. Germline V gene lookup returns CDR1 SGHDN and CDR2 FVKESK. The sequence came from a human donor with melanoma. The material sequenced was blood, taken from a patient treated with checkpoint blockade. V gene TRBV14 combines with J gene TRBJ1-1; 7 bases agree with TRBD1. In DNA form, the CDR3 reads TGTGCCAGCAGACAAGGGGGCCCAAACACTGAAGCTTTCTTT. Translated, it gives CASRQGGPNTEAFF. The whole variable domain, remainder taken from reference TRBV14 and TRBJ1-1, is EAGVTQFPSHSVIEKGQTVTLRCDPISGHDNLYWYRRVMGKEIKFLLHFVKESKQDESGMPNNRFLAERTGGTYSTLKVQPAELEDSGVYFCASRQGGPNTEAFFGQGTRLTVV.